Following are 28 T cell receptor beta chains from one sample sequenced in a study of shared clonotypes between healthy human individuals. Profiled with immunoSEQ multiplex PCR; TCRdb holds only in-frame clones, not every one. The profile shows about 2,200,000 clones, just over 90% of them singletons. Terminally differentiated effector memory CD45RA+ cells were excluded by CCR7 positive selection of CD45RO-negative cells. Specimen: naive CD8+ T cells from PBMCs. These receptors originate from a man between 18 and 29 years old in good health. Some clones in this sample may be carry-over from other donors' samples.

This clone was picked up a small number of times. The chain uses TRBV9 and TRBJ2-1; 7 bases match TRBD2. This CDR3 is 18 amino acids long. J lost 1 base, V lost 0 bases, and 10 bases had no gene match. Germline CDR1 and CDR2: SGDLS and YYNGEE. CDR3 sequence (DNA): TGTGCCAGCAGCGTAGCGGGGGGTAGGGCGGGATCCTACAATGAGCAGTTCTTC. Encoded protein: CASSVAGGRAGSYNEQFF.

V is TRBV27 and J is TRBJ2-7; perhaps TRBD1 as D (5 bases). Trimming stripped 2 bases from V and 6 bases from J, with 11 bases between. Germline loops: CDR1 MNHEY, CDR2 SMNVEV (reference sequence). CDR3 size: 13 residues. CDR3 sequence reads: CASSLGVGLEQYF. For the CDR3, the DNA is TGTGCCAGCAGTTTAGGAGTGGGGCTCGAGCAGTACTTC.

To note about this clone: This same CDR3 is encoded by further DNA sequences in the sample. The chain has TRBV19 and TRBJ2-7, with 8 positions matching TRBD2. The junction had 2 bases not matched to a gene; V was cut back by 1 base and J by 3 bases. Germline V gives CDR1 LNHDA, CDR2 SQIVND (reference sequence). The CDR3 loop spans 14 amino acids. The CDR3 reads CASSIGLAGYEQYF. The CDR3 DNA follows: TGTGCCAGTAGTATAGGTCTAGCGGGCTACGAGCAGTACTTC. Complete variable domain (other parts from reference TRBV19 and TRBJ2-7): DGGITQSPKYLFRKEGQNVTLSCEQNLNHDAMYWYRQDPGQGLRLIYYSQIVNDFQKGDIAEGYSVSREKKESFPLTVTSAQKNPTAFYLCASSIGLAGYEQYFGPGTRLTVT.

The rearrangement uses TRBV7-9 and TRBJ2-7, with TRBD2 matching over 9 bases. The CDR3 length is 15 residues. Losses at the gene ends were 4 bases for V and 1 base for J; bases not matched to a gene: 5. Germline CDR1 is SEHNR and CDR2 is FQNEAQ (reference sequence). In DNA, the CDR3 is TGTGCCAGCAGCTATGCGGGAGGGGGGTCCTACGAGCAGTACTTC. It yields the protein CASSYAGGGSYEQYF.

This clone was seen only once. The gene calls are TRBV11-2 and TRBJ2-5, with D maybe TRBD2 (5 bases). Germline CDR1 reads SGHAT; CDR2 reads FQNNGV. The CDR3 sequence is 15 residues long. The V gene lost 1 base and the J gene lost 5 bases, with 14 bases spanning the gap. The CDR3 loop is CASSLAASPGETQYF. The CDR3 DNA reads TGTGCCAGCAGCTTAGCGGCTAGCCCAGGCGAGACCCAGTACTTC.

This chain links TRBV13 with TRBJ2-5; D is ambiguous. Deletions cut 1 base from V and 10 bases from J, with 16 bases between. The CDR3 contains 14 residues. Looked up from germline, CDR1 is PRHDT and CDR2 is FYEKMQ (reference sequence). DNA for the CDR3: TGTGCCAGCAGCTTAGTCGGAAGATTGCTGGACCAGTACTTC. Protein product: CASSLVGRLLDQYF.

The V gene is TRBV28, the J gene TRBJ2-7; 8 bases map to TRBD1. V gave up 6 bases and J gave up 0 bases; unmatched junction bases: 1. Germline CDR1 MDHEN, CDR2 SYDVKM. This CDR3 is 13 amino acids long. Written as DNA, the CDR3 is TGTGCCAGCAGACAGGGGGTCTCCTACGAGCAGTACTTC. This encodes CASRQGVSYEQYF.

The V call is TRBV6-4, the J call TRBJ1-1; 7 bases are shared with TRBD1. Trimming took 3 bases from V and 5 from J; bases not matched to a gene: 3. This CDR3 has 13 residues. CDR1 and CDR2 from the germline V gene are MRHNA and SNTAGT. The CDR3 is CASSEQTGTEAFF. The CDR3 DNA is TGTGCCAGCAGTGAGCAGACAGGGACTGAAGCTTTCTTT.

The chain has TRBV5-1 and TRBJ1-2; D call uncertain. This CDR3 spans 16 amino acids. Germline assignment: CDR1 SGHRS and CDR2 YFSETQ. The ends were cut back, 5 bases at V and 8 bases at J, with 25 bases in the middle. This chain's CDR3 is CASRGSFEAVDRGYTF. CDR3 sequence (DNA): TGCGCCAGCAGGGGGTCCTTCGAGGCTGTGGATAGAGGCTACACCTTC.

This clone was seen just once. This CDR3 is CASSHGLAGVYEQYF. CDR3 DNA sequence: TGTGCCAGCAGTCACGGACTAGCGGGGGTATACGAGCAGTACTTC. The chain employs TRBV5-4 and TRBJ2-7; 13 bases are a match to TRBD2. This CDR3 contains 15 residues. The germline gives CDR1 SGHNT, CDR2 YYREEE (reference sequence). Losses at the gene ends were 5 bases for V and 4 bases for J; bases not matched to a gene: 6.

This sequence joins TRBV29-1 and TRBJ2-7, with 8 nucleotides matching TRBD2. Germline CDR1 SQVTM, CDR2 ANQGSEA. After removal of 1 base from V and 0 bases from J, the junction contained 8 bases not matched to a gene. The CDR3 contains 16 residues. This CDR3 is CSVEGGIAGSSYEQYF. In DNA form, the CDR3 reads TGCAGCGTTGAAGGTGGGATAGCGGGGAGCTCCTACGAGCAGTACTTC.

On this clone: The junction departs from germline at one end; a sequencing error may be responsible. The chain employs TRBV27 and TRBJ2-1; TRBD2 is a possible D gene (5 bases). The CDR3 totals 12 residues. The germline gives CDR1 MNHEY, CDR2 SMNVEV (reference sequence). CDR3 nucleotides: TGTGCCAGCCGTTTCCGAGGGAGTGAGCAGTTCTTC. Its protein is CASRFRGSEQFF.

The rearrangement joins TRBV9 to TRBJ2-3, with D hard to call. V dropped 3 bases and J dropped 6 bases, with 17 bases sitting between them. This CDR3 has 15 residues. Germline V gene sequence: CDR1 SGDLS, CDR2 YYNGEE. CDR3 sequence reads: CASSGGLLGPDTQYF. The DNA of the CDR3 is TGTGCCAGCAGCGGGGGTTTGCTAGGGCCCGATACGCAGTATTTT.

This clone was found a few times. In the same sample, other DNA sequences code for this CDR3. The V and J genes are TRBV28 and TRBJ2-7; unclear D gene. Germline CDR1 and CDR2: MDHEN and SYDVKM. There are 14 residues in the CDR3. V was pared by 3 bases and J by 0 bases, with 9 bases between. The CDR3 sequence is CASSFLGNSYEQYF. The CDR3, as DNA: TGTGCCAGCAGTTTTCTGGGCAACTCCTACGAGCAGTACTTC.

The rearrangement uses TRBV7-3 and TRBJ2-7, with 11 nucleotides matching TRBD2. V lost 5 bases and J lost 4; bases outside the gene matches: 10. This CDR3 has 16 amino acids. Germline loops: CDR1 SGHTA, CDR2 FQGTGA. The CDR3 sequence is CASSLSTGLAVYEQYF. CDR3 sequence (DNA): TGTGCCAGCAGCCTATCTACGGGACTAGCGGTATACGAGCAGTACTTC.

This chain connects TRBV5-4 to TRBJ2-7; 7 bases fit TRBD1. With V trimmed by 1 base and J by 7 bases, 2 bases remained unmatched. This CDR3 region has 12 residues. CDR1 and CDR2 from the germline V gene are SGHNT and YYREEE (reference sequence). The CDR3 loop is CASSLTGVEQYF. In DNA, the CDR3 is TGTGCCAGCAGCTTGACAGGGGTGGAGCAGTACTTC.

The V call is TRBV14, the J call TRBJ1-1, with no clear D. Between the trimmed V and J ends, which lost 4 bases and 7 bases, there was a span of 10 bases. The CDR3 has 12 amino acids. The germline V gene encodes CDR1 SGHDN and CDR2 FVKESK. The CDR3 DNA follows: TGTGCCAGCAGCCTCAGAATTATTGAAGCTTTCTTT. Protein product: CASSLRIIEAFF.

CDR3: CASSLSATGYNEQFF. The CDR3 coding sequence is TGTGCCAGCAGTTTATCGGCGACAGGGTACAATGAGCAGTTCTTC. The V and J genes are TRBV27 and TRBJ2-1, with 7 bases aligning to TRBD1. Trimming took 0 bases from V and 4 from J; bases not matched to a gene: 3. The CDR3 is made up of 15 amino acids. The germline gives CDR1 MNHEY, CDR2 SMNVEV (reference sequence).

V and J are TRBV28 and TRBJ2-7, with 10 bases matching TRBD1. The CDR3 runs to 16 residues. From germline, CDR1 is MDHEN and CDR2 SYDVKM. Losses at the gene ends were 5 bases for V and 7 bases for J; bases not matched to a gene: 14. CDR3: CASSPRDRGFLREQYF. CDR3 sequence (DNA): TGTGCCAGCAGTCCCCGGGACAGGGGATTTCTACGTGAGCAGTACTTC.

The chain recombines TRBV12-2 with TRBJ2-7. TRBV12-2 is a pseudogene segment. The CDR3 extends over 14 amino acids. CDR3 in DNA: TGTGCAAGTCGCTATTACCGGCCCCCCTACGAGCAGTACTTC. Its translation is CASRYYRPPYEQYF.

This clone was detected only once. This rearrangement joins TRBV5-1 to TRBJ2-2, with TRBD2 as a possible D gene (7 bases). V gave up 3 bases and J gave up 4 bases, with 22 bases separating them. There are 18 residues in the CDR3. Looked up from germline, CDR1 is SGHRS and CDR2 is YFSETQ. The CDR3 coding sequence is TGCGCCAGCAGCTCACATTTATACAGGGAGGGCCCCACCGGGGAGCTGTTTTTT. Translated: CASSSHLYREGPTGELFF.

This sequence joins TRBV7-9 and TRBJ2-1; TRBD2 aligns across 8 bases. In germline, CDR1 is SEHNR, CDR2 FQNEAQ (reference sequence). V lost 2 bases to trimming and J lost 6 bases; unmatched junction nucleotides: 9. There are 16 residues in the CDR3. CDR3 sequence (DNA): TGTGCCAGCAGCTTATTAAGCGGGAGCAGGGGCAATGAGCAGTTCTTC. Protein product: CASSLLSGSRGNEQFF.

This chain uses TRBV6-1 with TRBJ2-1; D remains unclear. Trimming removed 3 bases from V and 2 bases from J, with 11 bases in between. This CDR3 spans 15 amino acids. Germline assignment: CDR1 MNHNS and CDR2 SASEGT. The CDR3 region has the DNA TGTGCCAGCAGTGATCGAGCGAGCCCCTACAATGAGCAGTTCTTC. It specifies CASSDRASPYNEQFF.

The rearrangement links TRBV30 to TRBJ1-1; 9 nucleotides align to TRBD1. The V segment lost 0 bases and the J segment 0 bases; nucleotides outside the gene matches: 2. CDR1 GTSNPN and CDR2 SVGIG come from the germline V gene (reference sequence). The CDR3 totals 15 residues. CDR3 bases: TGTGCCTGGAGTGTAGGGACAGGGATGAACACTGAAGCTTTCTTT. Translated, it gives CAWSVGTGMNTEAFF.

The CDR3 spells CASSLGTDIQYF. The CDR3 DNA reads as TGTGCCAGCAGCCTCGGGACGGACATTCAGTACTTC. The chain has TRBV11-2 and TRBJ2-4; the D gene could be TRBD1 or TRBD2 (5 bases each). Trimming left V 5 bases short and J 8 bases short, with 10 bases between. Germline CDR1 SGHAT, CDR2 FQNNGV. This CDR3 spans 12 amino acids.

This chain joins TRBV10-3 and TRBJ2-7; D remains ambiguous. The CDR3 loop spans 13 amino acids. The V end was cut by 2 bases, the J end by 1 base, with 6 bases between. Germline loops: CDR1 ENHRY, CDR2 SYGVKD. CDR3: CAISEHRSYEQYF. The CDR3 nucleotides are TGTGCCATCAGTGAGCATAGGTCCTACGAGCAGTACTTC.

Written as DNA, the CDR3 is TGTGCCACGACAGGGGGGAGTGGCTACACCTTC. As protein: CATTGGSGYTF. The chain couples TRBV13 to TRBJ1-2; TRBD1 matches 9 bases. Looked up from germline, CDR1 is PRHDT and CDR2 is FYEKMQ (reference sequence). J gave up 7 bases and V 10 bases, and 4 bases lay outside the gene matches. The CDR3 consists of 11 residues.

The V and J genes are TRBV9 and TRBJ2-7, with TRBD1 matching 11 bases. The CDR3 length is 14 residues. J gave up 5 bases and V 3 bases, and 4 bases lay outside the gene matches. CDR1 and CDR2 (germline): SGDLS, YYNGEE. The CDR3 region has the DNA TGTGCCAGCAGCGCGGGGACAGGGGGAAACGAGCAGTACTTC. This translates into CASSAGTGGNEQYF.